This note documents a single TCR beta chain sequence. What it binds is not known. The sample comes from a study of T cell responses to AZD1222 COVID-19 vaccine. From germline, CDR1 is SNHLY and CDR2 FYNNEI. V shed 5 bases and J 2 bases; nucleotides not matched to a gene: 3. The CDR3 is made up of 14 amino acids. The method was immunoSEQ multiplex PCR; TCRdb's version includes in-frame clones alone and lacks a portion of them. The sample shows approximately 100,000 clones, over 75% of them seen only once. Findings of the study overall: The donor group comprised mostly white British people and more females; the analysis possibly underestimated clonal diversity.

The sample here was peripheral blood, taken on day 0 of AZD1222 vaccination. This clonotype was sampled from an adult in good health. The V and J genes are TRBV2 and TRBJ1-5; 7 nucleotides line up with TRBD1. The CDR3 DNA follows: TGTGCCAGCAGTTCCGACAGGGGCAATCAGCCCCAGCATTTT. This codes for CASSSDRGNQPQHF.